This T cell receptor beta chain was sequenced during a study of blood T cell repertoires in COVID-19 (dated by TCRdb to the early 2020s). The study in broad terms: Collaborator samples came from the United States, Italy and Spain and covered acute and convalescent phases of COVID-19. Subjects who had been exposed to COVID-19, were actively infected with it, or had recovered from it provided the deeply sampled blood TCRbeta repertoires that made up the dataset. HLA class I and class II types, where available, came from metadata supplied by the sample provider rather than from assay-based typing. The sample metadata nearly always contained a de-identified subject ID, COVID-19 status, age in years and sex. The prospective study material was composed of cDNA or gDNA derived from T cells, B-cell-depleted T cells, or PBMCs. The samples were drawn from the first 160 participants of the ongoing ImmuneRACE study and from 1,254 subjects provided by 6 global collaborators. The repertoires were released in a freely available public database meant as a resource for research on the immune response to SARS-CoV-2. What the authors observed across the whole study: How much clinical and demographic metadata was included differed by source and by participant, and the metadata was provided uncurated.

Taken from cysteine to phenylalanine, the CDR3 has 20 residues. The read is trimmed to its CDR3 DNA, 60 bases read in frame from base 1. The germline V end is reduced by 0 bases and the J end by 0 bases; junction bases left unmatched: 13. The germline V gene supplies CDR1 LGHNA and CDR2 YNFKEQ. For this clone: The specificity of this receptor is unknown. Base qualities are not recorded, but no much larger clone differs from it by a single base.

The collaborating institutions used their own protocols to collect whole blood in K2EDTA tubes. For TCRbeta analysis, collaborators shipped samples in one of three forms: frozen whole blood, isolated PBMCs, or DNA extracted from either of those sample types. The immunoSEQ Assay, a bias-controlled multiplex PCR, was used to amplify TCRbeta CDR3 regions from genomic DNA. In the paper's pipeline: The number of nucleated cells in each sample was estimated from the amplification of reference gene primers within the assay. To quantify the absolute abundance of each unique TCRbeta CDR3 rearrangement, sequence reads were collapsed and filtered. Productive Simpson clonality was computed per sample as the square root of Simpson's diversity index over productive rearrangements. Entries here come from immuneACCESS through TCRdb and include only in-frame sequences with V and J called. Some clones fail to appear in such tables; in the studies checked, an unresolved V gene covers under half of the shortfall, and the cause of the remainder is unknown. V and J calls and clone size are as listed in that table; D and trimming were resolved from the DNA. The sample data list roughly 28,000 clones, and 87% of these were observed just once. The top ten constitute about a tenth of the sample.

The rearranged chain carries TRBV4-2 and TRBJ1-3; a stretch of 8 junction bases matches TRBD1. Input material: peripheral blood. This clonotype originated in a human donor in a cohort sampled during active COVID-19. DNA sequence: TGTGCCAGCAGCCAAGATTCGATCGGCAGGGGGCTCCTCTCTGGAAACACCATATATTTT. Its protein reads: CASSQDSIGRGLLSGNTIYF.